This TCR beta chain originates from a study of blood T cell repertoires in COVID-19. Study background: The cDNA or gDNA used as material had been derived from T cells, B-cell-depleted T cells, or PBMCs.

In the original analysis: Reference gene primer amplification gave nucleated cell count estimates. Sequencing used immunoSEQ multiplex PCR; TCRdb keeps in-frame clones, though not all of them. That table gives V, J and clone size, and the DNA gave D and trimming. Here the sample spans about 130,000 clones, about 72% being singletons. The CDR3 is 14 amino acids. Germline CDR1 LGHNT, CDR2 FRNRAP. V was clipped by 3 bases and J by 10 bases; unmatched bases: 6. Sequenced sample: peripheral blood. This TCR derives from a woman in her 70s with acute or convalescent COVID-19. The chain uses TRBV12-5 and TRBJ2-1, with 10 bases aligning to TRBD1. CDR3 DNA: TGTGCTAGTGGTTTAAGGACAGGGGGTGAGGAGCAGTTCTTC. Its protein is CASGLRTGGEEQFF.